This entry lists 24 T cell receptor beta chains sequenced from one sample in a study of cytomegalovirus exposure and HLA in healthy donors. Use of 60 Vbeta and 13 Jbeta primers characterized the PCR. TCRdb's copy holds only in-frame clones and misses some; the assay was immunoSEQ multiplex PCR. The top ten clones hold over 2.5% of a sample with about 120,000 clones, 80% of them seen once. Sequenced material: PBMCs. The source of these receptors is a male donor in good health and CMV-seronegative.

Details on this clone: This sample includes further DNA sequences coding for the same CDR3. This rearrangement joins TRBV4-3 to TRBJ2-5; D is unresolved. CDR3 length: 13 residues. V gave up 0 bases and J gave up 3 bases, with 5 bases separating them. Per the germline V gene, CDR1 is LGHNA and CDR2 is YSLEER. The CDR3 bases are TGCGCCAGCAGCCAAGAGGCAGAAGAGACCCAGTACTTC. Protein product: CASSQEAEETQYF.

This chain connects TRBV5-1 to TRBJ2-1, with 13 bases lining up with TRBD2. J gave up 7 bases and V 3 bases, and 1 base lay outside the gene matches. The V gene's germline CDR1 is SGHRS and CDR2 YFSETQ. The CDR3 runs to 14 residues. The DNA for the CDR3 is TGCGCCAGCAGCTGGACTAGCGGGAGTAATGAGCAGTTCTTC. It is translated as CASSWTSGSNEQFF. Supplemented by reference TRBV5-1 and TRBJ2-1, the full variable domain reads KAGVTQTPRYLIKTRGQQVTLSCSPISGHRSVSWYQQTPGQGLQFLFEYFSETQRNKGNFPGRFSGRQFSNSRSEMNVSTLELGDSALYLCASSWTSGSNEQFFGPGTRLTVL.

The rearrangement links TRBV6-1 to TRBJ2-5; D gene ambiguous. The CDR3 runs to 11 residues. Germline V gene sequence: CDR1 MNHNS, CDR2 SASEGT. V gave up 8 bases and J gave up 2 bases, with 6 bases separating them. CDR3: CASEMQETQYF. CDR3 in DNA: TGTGCCAGCGAGATGCAAGAGACCCAGTACTTC.

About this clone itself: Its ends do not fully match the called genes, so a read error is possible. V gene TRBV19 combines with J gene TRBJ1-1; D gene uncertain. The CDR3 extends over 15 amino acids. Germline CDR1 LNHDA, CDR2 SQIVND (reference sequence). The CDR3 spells CASTPWRGVNPEAFF. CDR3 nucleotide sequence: TGTGCCAGTACCCCGTGGAGAGGAGTGAACCCTGAAGCTTTCTTT.

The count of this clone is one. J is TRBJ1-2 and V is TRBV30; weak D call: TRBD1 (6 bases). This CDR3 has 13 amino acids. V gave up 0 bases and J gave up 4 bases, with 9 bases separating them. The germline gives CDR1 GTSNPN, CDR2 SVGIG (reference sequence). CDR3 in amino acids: CAWSVQQGYGYTF. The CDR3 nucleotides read TGTGCCTGGAGTGTACAACAGGGCTATGGCTACACCTTC.

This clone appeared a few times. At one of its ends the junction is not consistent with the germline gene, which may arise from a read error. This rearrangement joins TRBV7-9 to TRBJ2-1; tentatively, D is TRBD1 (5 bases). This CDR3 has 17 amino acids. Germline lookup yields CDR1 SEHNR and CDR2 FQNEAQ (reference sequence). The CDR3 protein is CSSSPPFRAAITGEQFF. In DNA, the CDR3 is TGTTCCAGCAGCCCCCCGTTCAGGGCGGCCATAACTGGTGAGCAGTTCTTC.

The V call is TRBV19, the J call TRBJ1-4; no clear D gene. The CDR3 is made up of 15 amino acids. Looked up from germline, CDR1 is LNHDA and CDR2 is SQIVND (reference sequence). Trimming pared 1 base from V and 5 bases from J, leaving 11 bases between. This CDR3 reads CASSIGDTWNEKLFF. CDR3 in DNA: TGTGCCAGTAGTATAGGCGACACCTGGAATGAAAAACTGTTTTTT.

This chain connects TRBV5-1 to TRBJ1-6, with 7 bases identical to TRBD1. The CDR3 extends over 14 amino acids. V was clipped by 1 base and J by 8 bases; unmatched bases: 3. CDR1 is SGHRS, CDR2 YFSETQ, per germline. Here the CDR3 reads CASSLLGTDSPLHF. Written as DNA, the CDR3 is TGCGCCAGCAGCTTGCTCGGGACAGATTCACCCCTCCACTTT. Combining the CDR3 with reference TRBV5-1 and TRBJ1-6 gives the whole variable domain KAGVTQTPRYLIKTRGQQVTLSCSPISGHRSVSWYQQTPGQGLQFLFEYFSETQRNKGNFPGRFSGRQFSNSRSEMNVSTLELGDSALYLCASSLLGTDSPLHFGNGTRLTVT.

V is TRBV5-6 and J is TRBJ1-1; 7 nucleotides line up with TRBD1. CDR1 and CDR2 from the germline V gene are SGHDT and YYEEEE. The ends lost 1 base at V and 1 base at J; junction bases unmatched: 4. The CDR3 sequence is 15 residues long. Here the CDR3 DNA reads TGTGCCAGCAGCTTGTCGAGGACAGGGAACACTGAAGCTTTCTTT. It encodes CASSLSRTGNTEAFF.

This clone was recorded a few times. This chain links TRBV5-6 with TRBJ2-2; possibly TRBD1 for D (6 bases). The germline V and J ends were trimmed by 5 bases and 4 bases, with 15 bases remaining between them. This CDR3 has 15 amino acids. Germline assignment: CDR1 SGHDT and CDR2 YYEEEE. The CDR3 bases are TGTGCCAGCAGTCCCCTTCAGGGGCCCACCGGGGAGCTGTTTTTT. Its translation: CASSPLQGPTGELFF.

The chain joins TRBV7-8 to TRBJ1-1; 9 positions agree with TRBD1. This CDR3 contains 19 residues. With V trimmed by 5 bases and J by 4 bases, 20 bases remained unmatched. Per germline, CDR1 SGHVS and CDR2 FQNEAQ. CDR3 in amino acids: CASSQRPTFPRTGVTEAFF. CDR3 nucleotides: TGTGCCAGCAGCCAGCGACCGACCTTCCCCCGGACAGGGGTCACTGAAGCTTTCTTT. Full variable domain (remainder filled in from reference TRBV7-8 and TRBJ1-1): GAGVSQSPRYKVAKRGQDVALRCDPISGHVSLFWYQQALGQGPEFLTYFQNEAQLDKSGLPSDRFFAERPEGSVSTLKIQRTQQEDSAVYLCASSQRPTFPRTGVTEAFFGQGTRLTVV.

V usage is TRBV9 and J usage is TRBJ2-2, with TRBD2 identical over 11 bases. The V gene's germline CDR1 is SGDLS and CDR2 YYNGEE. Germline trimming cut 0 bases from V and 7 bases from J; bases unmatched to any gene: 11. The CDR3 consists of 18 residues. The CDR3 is CASSVATGLAGGVGELFF. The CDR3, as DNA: TGTGCCAGCAGCGTAGCTACAGGGCTAGCGGGAGGTGTCGGGGAGCTGTTTTTT. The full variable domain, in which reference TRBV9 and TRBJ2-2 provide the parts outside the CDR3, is DSGVTQTPKHLITATGQRVTLRCSPRSGDLSVYWYQQSLDQGLQFLIQYYNGEERAKGNILERFSAQQFPDLHSELNLSSLELGDSALYFCASSVATGLAGGVGELFFGEGSRLTVL.

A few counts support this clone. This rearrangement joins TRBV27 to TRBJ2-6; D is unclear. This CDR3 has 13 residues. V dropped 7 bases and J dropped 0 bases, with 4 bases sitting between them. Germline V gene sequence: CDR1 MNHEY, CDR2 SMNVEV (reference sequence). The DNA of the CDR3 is TGTGCCAGCACTCCCTCTGGGGCCAACGTCCTGACTTTC. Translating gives CASTPSGANVLTF.

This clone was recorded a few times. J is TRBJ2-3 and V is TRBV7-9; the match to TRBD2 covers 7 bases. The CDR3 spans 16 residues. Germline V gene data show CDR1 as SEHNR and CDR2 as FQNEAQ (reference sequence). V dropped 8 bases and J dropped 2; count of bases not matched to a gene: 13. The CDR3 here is CASQNSGRGITDTQYF. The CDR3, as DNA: TGTGCCAGCCAAAATTCGGGGCGGGGGATCACAGATACGCAGTATTTT.

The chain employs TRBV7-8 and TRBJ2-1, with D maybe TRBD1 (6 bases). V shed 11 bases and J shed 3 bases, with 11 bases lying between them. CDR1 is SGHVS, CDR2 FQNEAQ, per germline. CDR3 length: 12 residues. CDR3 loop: CAGQTSYNEQFF. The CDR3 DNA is TGTGCCGGACAGACGAGCTACAATGAGCAGTTCTTC.

The CDR3 loop reads CASSLEGQRNSPLHF. The CDR3 DNA is TGTGCCAGCAGCTTAGAGGGACAGAGAAATTCACCCCTCCACTTT. The chain couples TRBV11-2 to TRBJ1-6, with TRBD1 matching over 7 bases. The CDR3 contains 15 residues. V shed 0 bases and J 7 bases; nucleotides not matched to a gene: 3. The germline V gene encodes CDR1 SGHAT and CDR2 FQNNGV.

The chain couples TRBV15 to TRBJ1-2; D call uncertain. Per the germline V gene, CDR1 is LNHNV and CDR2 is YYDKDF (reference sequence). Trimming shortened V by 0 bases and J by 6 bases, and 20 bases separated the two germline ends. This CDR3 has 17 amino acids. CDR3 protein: CATSRDSPLMWANGYTF. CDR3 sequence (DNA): TGTGCCACCAGCAGAGATTCCCCCCTTATGTGGGCCAATGGCTACACCTTC.

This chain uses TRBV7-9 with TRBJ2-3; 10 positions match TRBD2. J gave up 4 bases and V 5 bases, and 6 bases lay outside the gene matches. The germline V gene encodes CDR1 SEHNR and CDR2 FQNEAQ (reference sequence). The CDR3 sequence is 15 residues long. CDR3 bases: TGTGCCAGCAGCGTCGGTCTAGCGGGAGCAGATACGCAGTATTTT. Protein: CASSVGLAGADTQYF.

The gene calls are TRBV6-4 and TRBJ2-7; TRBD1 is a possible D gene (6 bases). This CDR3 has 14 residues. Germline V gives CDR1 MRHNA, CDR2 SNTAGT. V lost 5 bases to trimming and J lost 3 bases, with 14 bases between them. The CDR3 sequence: CASSLHLQGYEQYF. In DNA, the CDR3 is TGTGCCAGCAGTCTTCATTTACAGGGCTACGAGCAGTACTTC.

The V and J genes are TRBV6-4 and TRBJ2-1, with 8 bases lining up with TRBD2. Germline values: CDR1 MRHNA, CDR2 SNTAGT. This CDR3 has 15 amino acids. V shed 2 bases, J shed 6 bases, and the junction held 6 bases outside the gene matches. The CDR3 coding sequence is TGTGCCAGCAGTGACGCAGCCGGGACTAGCAATGAGCAGTTCTTC. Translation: CASSDAAGTSNEQFF.

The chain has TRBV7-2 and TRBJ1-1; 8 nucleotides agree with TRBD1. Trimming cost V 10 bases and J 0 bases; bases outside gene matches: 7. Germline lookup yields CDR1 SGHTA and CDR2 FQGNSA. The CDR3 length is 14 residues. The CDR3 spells CATRDRSLNTEAFF. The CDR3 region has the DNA TGTGCCACCCGGGACAGGTCCCTGAACACTGAAGCTTTCTTT.

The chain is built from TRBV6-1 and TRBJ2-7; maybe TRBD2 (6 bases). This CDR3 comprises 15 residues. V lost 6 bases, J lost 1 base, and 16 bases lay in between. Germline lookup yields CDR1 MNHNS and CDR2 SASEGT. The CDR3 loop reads CASSPWVAESYEQYF. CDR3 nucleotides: TGTGCCAGCAGCCCCTGGGTAGCGGAGTCCTACGAGCAGTACTTC.

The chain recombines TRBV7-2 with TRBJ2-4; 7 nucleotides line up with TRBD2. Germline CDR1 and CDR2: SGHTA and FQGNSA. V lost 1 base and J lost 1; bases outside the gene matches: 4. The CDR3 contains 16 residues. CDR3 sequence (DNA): TGTGCCAGCAGCTTAGTGGTCGGGGGGGCCAAAAACATTCAGTACTTC. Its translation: CASSLVVGGAKNIQYF.

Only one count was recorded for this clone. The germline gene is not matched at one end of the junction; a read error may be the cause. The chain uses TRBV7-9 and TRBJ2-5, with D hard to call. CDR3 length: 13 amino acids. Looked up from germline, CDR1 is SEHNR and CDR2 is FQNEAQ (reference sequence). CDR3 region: CASSLGAQGTQYF. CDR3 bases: TGTGCCAGCAGCTTAGGGGCCCAAGGGACCCAGTACTTC. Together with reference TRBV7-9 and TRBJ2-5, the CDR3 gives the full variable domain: DTGVSQNPRHKITKRGQNVTFRCDPISEHNRLYWYRQTLGQGPEFLTYFQNEAQLEKSRLLSDRFSAERPKGSFSTLEIQRTEQGDSAMYLCASSLGAQGTQYFGPGTRLLVL.